This TCR beta chain was recovered during a study of OX40 agonist ivuxolimab in advanced cancers. Regarding the complete study: The costimulatory receptor OX40 (CD134) was targeted by ivuxolimab, a fully human IgG2 agonistic monoclonal antibody. Intravenous ivuxolimab was administered to patients every 2 weeks at six dose levels: 0.01, 0.1, 0.3, 1.5, 3 and 10 mg/kg. Among the roughly 54 dose-escalation patients, about 19 had hepatocellular carcinoma, about 15 melanoma, 9 renal cell carcinoma and 9 head and neck cancer. A male proportion of roughly 80% and a mean age of around 60 years, ranging from roughly 23 to 79, were recorded for the dose-escalation cohort. Patients were allowed to have had prior anti-PD-1, anti-PD-L1 or anti-CTLA-4 therapy, and around two fifths of the dose-escalation patients had been treated with checkpoint inhibitors. Three dose-escalation patients achieved partial responses, one with hepatocellular carcinoma and two with cutaneous melanoma. Peripheral TCRbeta sequencing was intended to test whether TCR sequence diversity was altered and clonal T-cell expansion was caused by ivuxolimab. The paper covers the monotherapy dose-escalation part of the phase I ivuxolimab trial, which included N ≈ 52 patients. Overall study outcomes, separate from this receptor: Clonal expansion of both CD4+ and CD8+ blood T cells was observed from baseline to week 6 at doses 0.1 to 3.0 mg/kg. In the 0.1-3.0 mg/kg groups, partial responders had among the lowest normalized peripheral clonal expansion, particularly in CD8+ T cells. Antigen specificity was not determined for the clonally expanded peripheral T cells. Low levels of normalized T-cell clonal expansion were also seen in some patients who did not respond. After ivuxolimab, CD8+ T cells had more expanded clones than CD4+ T cells on average.

To sequence the TCRbeta CDR3 region, genomic DNA was isolated from the sorted cells. The immunoSEQ Assay was used for sequencing of TCRbeta CDR3 regions. TCRdb re-hosts the immuneACCESS table, in-frame sequences only. Its copies lack some clones; in the studies checked, an unresolved V gene accounts for under half of them, and the cause for the rest is not known. The sample table shows more than 70,000 clones, and about 88% are seen once. About an eighth of the sample lies in the top ten. The trial excluded patients who had a history of autoimmune disease or were on systemic immunosuppression. Peripheral blood for TCR sequencing was collected from all dose cohorts at baseline, on cycle 4 day 1, and on cycle 7 day 1. The samples were taken from a phase I, first-in-human, multicenter, open-label dose-escalation trial of ivuxolimab. The trial enrolled adults with locally advanced or metastatic head and neck squamous cell, hepatocellular, melanoma or renal cell carcinoma. Before TCR sequencing, CD4+ T cells and CD8+ T cells were sorted from peripheral blood as separate populations.

Turning to this clone: It lacks a known antigen. Per-base qualities were not stored, and no clone one base away is much larger.

CDR1 MNHNY and CDR2 SVGAGI are derived from the germline V gene (reference sequence). The germline ends are 9 bases apart after V is trimmed by 2 bases and J by 1 base. Reading from cysteine to phenylalanine, the CDR3 counts 14 amino acids. The retained sequence is limited to the CDR3, 42 bases, with the frame set at the first base. The source of this sequence is an adult with an advanced solid tumor such as melanoma, head and neck, liver or kidney cancer. The source was CD4+ or CD8+ T cells sorted from blood, collected in a trial of the OX40 agonist ivuxolimab. Recombination joined TRBV6-6 with TRBJ2-7; possibly the D gene is TRBD2, per 5 matching bases. The DNA sequence follows: TGTGCCAGCAGTTACGGAGGTGTGTCCTACGAGCAGTACTTC. Translation gives CASSYGGVSYEQYF.